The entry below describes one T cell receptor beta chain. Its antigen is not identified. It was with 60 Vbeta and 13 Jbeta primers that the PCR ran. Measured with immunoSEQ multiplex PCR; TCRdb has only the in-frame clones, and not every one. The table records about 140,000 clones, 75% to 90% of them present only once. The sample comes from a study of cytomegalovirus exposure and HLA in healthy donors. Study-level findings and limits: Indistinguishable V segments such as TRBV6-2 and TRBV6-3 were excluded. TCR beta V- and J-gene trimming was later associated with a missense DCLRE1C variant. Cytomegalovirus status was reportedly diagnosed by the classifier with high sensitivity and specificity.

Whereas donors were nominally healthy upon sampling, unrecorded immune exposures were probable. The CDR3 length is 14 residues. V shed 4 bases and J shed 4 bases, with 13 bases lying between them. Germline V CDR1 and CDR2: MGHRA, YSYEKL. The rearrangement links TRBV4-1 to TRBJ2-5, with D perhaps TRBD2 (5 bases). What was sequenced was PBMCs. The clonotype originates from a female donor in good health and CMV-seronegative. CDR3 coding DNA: TGCGCCAGCAGCCCACCGTCCGGGATAGAGACCCAGTACTTC. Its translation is CASSPPSGIETQYF.